The 28 T cell receptor beta chains reported below all come from one sample, sequenced in a study of cytomegalovirus exposure and HLA in healthy donors. PCR primers comprised 60 Vbeta and 13 Jbeta primers. Profiling relied on immunoSEQ multiplex PCR, and the TCRdb table lists in-frame clones only, not all of them. This sample has 65,000 to 70,000 clones; 85% to 90% occur once, and the top ten carry about an eighth. Sequenced sample: PBMCs. These receptors originate from a woman in her thirties in good health and CMV-seropositive.

This sequence joins TRBV6-1 and TRBJ2-3; D remains ambiguous. The germline V gene encodes CDR1 MNHNS and CDR2 SASEGT. This CDR3 spans 12 amino acids. V was pared by 4 bases and J by 6 bases, with 8 bases between. CDR3: CASSVAGDTQYF. The CDR3 nucleotides read TGTGCCAGCAGTGTGGCCGGGGATACGCAGTATTTT.

The J gene is TRBJ2-2, the V gene TRBV6-5; 8 nucleotides match TRBD1. This CDR3 is 14 amino acids long. CDR1 is MNHEY, CDR2 SVGAGI, per germline. J gave up 5 bases and V 4 bases, and 3 bases lay outside the gene matches. The CDR3 spells CASSWDRMTGELFF. Here the CDR3 DNA reads TGTGCCAGCAGTTGGGACAGGATGACCGGGGAGCTGTTTTTT.

The chain recombines TRBV19 with TRBJ2-5; TRBD1 matches at 7 bases. V lost 5 bases and J lost 1; bases outside the gene matches: 4. In germline, CDR1 is LNHDA, CDR2 SQIVND (reference sequence). CDR3 length: 14 residues. CDR3 protein: CASSSRQGQETQYF. CDR3 nucleotides: TGTGCCAGTAGTTCTCGACAGGGCCAAGAGACCCAGTACTTC.

V and J are TRBV11-3 and TRBJ2-2, with a tentative D call TRBD1 (6 bases). The CDR3 extends over 15 amino acids. V lost 2 bases to trimming and J lost 6 bases, with 13 bases between them. Germline V lookup: CDR1 SGHNT, CDR2 YENEEA. The CDR3 DNA follows: TGTGCCAGCAGCTTAATGGCAGGGGATCCCGGGGAGCTGTTTTTT. Translation gives CASSLMAGDPGELFF.

The chain recombines TRBV6-1 with TRBJ2-7; 9 positions agree with TRBD2. J gave up 1 base and V 8 bases, and 3 bases lay outside the gene matches. The CDR3 spans 13 residues. Germline V gene lookup returns CDR1 MNHNS and CDR2 SASEGT. The CDR3 loop reads CASRLAASYEQYF. The CDR3 nucleotides are TGTGCCAGCCGACTAGCGGCTTCCTACGAGCAGTACTTC.

This clone appeared a single time. The rearrangement uses TRBV27 and TRBJ2-5, with D possibly being TRBD2 (5 bases). V lost 5 bases and J 7 bases, leaving 11 bases between the germline ends. The CDR3 is 12 residues long. CDR1 is MNHEY, CDR2 SMNVEV, per germline (reference sequence). Written as DNA, the CDR3 is TGTGCCAGCAGTGCCCTAGGAGGGACCCAGTACTTC. This encodes CASSALGGTQYF.

This chain connects TRBV10-3 to TRBJ1-1; no clear D gene. Germline values: CDR1 ENHRY, CDR2 SYGVKD. The CDR3 loop spans 15 amino acids. V lost 3 bases and J lost 3, with 14 bases in between. The CDR3 bases are TGTGCCATCAGTGATCTACACCCGCGGGACACTGAAGCTTTCTTT. Translation gives CAISDLHPRDTEAFF.

V usage is TRBV15 and J usage is TRBJ1-1; D is unclear. CDR3 length: 17 amino acids. CDR1 is LNHNV, CDR2 YYDKDF, per germline (reference sequence). Trimming took off 0 bases at V and 5 bases at J, with 19 bases between the two ends. The CDR3 protein is CATSRDQVPGWDTEAFF. In nucleotides, the CDR3 is TGTGCCACCAGCAGAGATCAGGTACCGGGGTGGGATACTGAAGCTTTCTTT.

V gene TRBV4-2 combines with J gene TRBJ2-7; TRBD2 is a possible D gene (6 bases). The CDR3 sequence is 16 residues long. Germline lookup yields CDR1 LGHNA and CDR2 YNFKEQ. The V end lost 3 bases, the J end lost 2 bases, and 17 bases lay between the germline ends. The CDR3 region is CASSQGLSSDPYEQYF. CDR3 DNA: TGTGCCAGCAGCCAGGGACTTTCTAGCGACCCCTACGAGCAGTACTTC.

The chain joins TRBV29-1 to TRBJ1-6, with 9 bases matching TRBD1. The CDR3 contains 13 residues. V shed 7 bases, J shed 7 bases, and the junction held 5 bases outside the gene matches. Germline V lookup: CDR1 SQVTM, CDR2 ANQGSEA. The chain's CDR3 is CSATTGGNSPLHF. In nucleotides, the CDR3 is TGCAGCGCTACCACAGGGGGCAATTCACCCCTCCACTTT.

The chain recombines TRBV21-1 with TRBJ1-6; the D call in the table, TRBD1, was not verified against the DNA. TRBV21-1 is assigned pseudogene status. The CDR3 is 14 residues long. The DNA of the CDR3 is TGTGCCAGGACCGGGACAGGGGGGAATTCACCCCTCCACTTT. This sequence encodes CARTGTGGNSPLHF.

V is TRBV28 and J is TRBJ1-1, with a weak D call TRBD1 (5 bases). Germline V gene data show CDR1 as MDHEN and CDR2 as SYDVKM. Trimming took off 6 bases at V and 5 bases at J, with 25 bases between the two ends. The CDR3 covers 17 residues. This chain's CDR3 is CASSPLYGGRVSTEAFF. CDR3 nucleotides: TGTGCCAGCAGCCCCCTCTATGGGGGGAGGGTGTCAACTGAAGCTTTCTTT.

The J gene is TRBJ1-5, the V gene TRBV28, with 11 bases lining up with TRBD1. CDR3 length: 15 residues. V shed 5 bases, J shed 6 bases, and the junction held 6 bases outside the gene matches. Germline loops: CDR1 MDHEN, CDR2 SYDVKM. DNA for the CDR3: TGTGCCAGCAGTAAGGGACAGGGGGTTTCTCAGCCCCAGCATTTT. This gives the protein CASSKGQGVSQPQHF.

The chain has TRBV2 and TRBJ2-7; TRBD1 matches 8 bases. The V gene's germline CDR1 is SNHLY and CDR2 FYNNEI. V lost 6 bases, J lost 2 bases, and 3 bases stayed unmatched. This CDR3 comprises 13 residues. CDR3 residues: CASRVDRAYEQYF. CDR3 bases: TGTGCCAGCAGAGTGGACAGGGCCTACGAGCAGTACTTC. The complete variable domain, with remaining parts taken from reference TRBV2 and TRBJ2-7, reads EPEVTQTPSHQVTQMGQEVILRCVPISNHLYFYWYRQILGQKVEFLVSFYNNEISEKSEIFDDQFSVERPDGSNFTLKIRSTKLEDSAMYFCASRVDRAYEQYFGPGTRLTVT.

The chain employs TRBV9 and TRBJ2-2, with TRBD2 matching 11 bases. Trimming cost V 3 bases and J 3 bases; bases outside gene matches: 7. Germline V lookup: CDR1 SGDLS, CDR2 YYNGEE. This CDR3 contains 17 residues. This CDR3 is CASSGRLAGTYTGELFF. CDR3 bases: TGTGCCAGCAGCGGTCGACTAGCGGGGACTTACACCGGGGAGCTGTTTTTT.

V usage is TRBV27 and J usage is TRBJ2-7; TRBD1 matches at 11 bases. The J segment lost 2 bases and the V segment lost 5 bases, leaving 5 bases of the junction unmatched. Germline lookup yields CDR1 MNHEY and CDR2 SMNVEV (reference sequence). CDR3 length: 15 residues. The CDR3 region has the DNA TGTGCCAGCAGTCCGCCGGGACAGGGGGCCTACGAGCAGTACTTC. This encodes CASSPPGQGAYEQYF.

V gene TRBV7-9 combines with J gene TRBJ1-2; 9 bases match TRBD1. The germline V gene encodes CDR1 SEHNR and CDR2 FQNEAQ (reference sequence). The CDR3 contains 15 residues. Germline trimming cut 1 base from V and 4 bases from J; bases unmatched to any gene: 4. The CDR3 spells CASSLGGTGIYGYTF. CDR3 DNA: TGTGCCAGCAGCTTAGGTGGGACAGGGATCTATGGCTACACCTTC. The full variable domain, its missing parts supplied by reference TRBV7-9 and TRBJ1-2, is DTGVSQNPRHKITKRGQNVTFRCDPISEHNRLYWYRQTLGQGPEFLTYFQNEAQLEKSRLLSDRFSAERPKGSFSTLEIQRTEQGDSAMYLCASSLGGTGIYGYTFGSGTRLTVV.

This clone came up once. CDR3 loop: CASSPAGTSSYNEQFF. In nucleotides, the CDR3 is TGTGCCAGCAGCCCAGCCGGGACTAGTTCCTACAATGAGCAGTTCTTC. V is TRBV6-4 and J is TRBJ2-1; TRBD2 agrees at 8 bases. The CDR3 sequence is 16 residues long. With 6 bases clipped from V and 1 base from J, the junction kept 8 bases outside the gene matches. CDR1 MRHNA and CDR2 SNTAGT come from the germline V gene.

This chain connects TRBV30 to TRBJ2-1; D is unresolved. Trimming removed 0 bases at V and 0 bases at J, with 12 bases between. The CDR3 has 16 amino acids. Germline loops: CDR1 GTSNPN, CDR2 SVGIG (reference sequence). The CDR3, as DNA: TGTGCCTGGAGTGTACATACTGGGCGCTCCTACAATGAGCAGTTCTTC. Its translation: CAWSVHTGRSYNEQFF.

The chain links TRBV4-1 to TRBJ1-3; D ambiguous. Per the germline V gene, CDR1 is MGHRA and CDR2 is YSYEKL. The CDR3 contains 13 residues. This CDR3 reads CGGAPVTGNTIYF. CDR3 nucleotide sequence: TGCGGGGGAGCCCCAGTTACTGGAAACACCATATATTTT.

The chain joins TRBV5-1 to TRBJ1-4; weak D call: TRBD1 (5 bases). Trimming shortened V by 1 base and J by 4 bases, and 11 bases separated the two germline ends. Germline V gives CDR1 SGHRS, CDR2 YFSETQ. The CDR3 contains 15 residues. As DNA, the CDR3 is TGCGCCAGCAGCTTGATAGCGGGGGGTAATGAAAAACTGTTTTTT. Protein sequence: CASSLIAGGNEKLFF.

The rearrangement joins TRBV9 to TRBJ1-1; D remains unclear. The CDR3 extends over 13 amino acids. The ends were cut back, 0 bases at V and 3 bases at J, with 6 bases in the middle. Germline V gene sequence: CDR1 SGDLS, CDR2 YYNGEE. The CDR3 sequence: CASSVDSYTEAFF. The DNA of the CDR3 is TGTGCCAGCAGCGTAGACAGCTACACTGAAGCTTTCTTT.

The chain joins TRBV5-1 to TRBJ2-5, with a tentative D call TRBD2 (6 bases). Trimming took off 10 bases at V and 1 base at J, with 14 bases between the two ends. The CDR3 sequence is 13 residues long. Germline V CDR1 and CDR2: SGHRS, YFSETQ. Here the CDR3 reads CAPQDYRQETQYF. As DNA, the CDR3 is TGCGCCCCCCAGGACTACCGCCAAGAGACCCAGTACTTC.

The V gene is TRBV5-1, the J gene TRBJ1-2; the match to TRBD1 covers 7 bases. V dropped 4 bases and J dropped 8; count of bases not matched to a gene: 11. This CDR3 has 14 residues. Germline lookup yields CDR1 SGHRS and CDR2 YFSETQ. The CDR3 loop reads CASSPWGQGEGYTF. CDR3 nucleotide sequence: TGCGCCAGCAGCCCCTGGGGGCAGGGGGAGGGCTACACCTTC.

V usage is TRBV6-6 and J usage is TRBJ2-1; 11 bases fit TRBD2. V shed 0 bases, J shed 8 bases, and the junction held 3 bases outside the gene matches. The germline V gene encodes CDR1 MNHNY and CDR2 SVGAGI (reference sequence). The CDR3 totals 15 residues. CDR3 bases: TGTGCCAGCAGTTACTCCCCTAGCGGGGGGTATGAGCAGTTCTTC. Its translation: CASSYSPSGGYEQFF.

The gene calls are TRBV7-2 and TRBJ2-7; a possible D gene is TRBD1 (6 bases). Germline V gene data show CDR1 as SGHTA and CDR2 as FQGNSA. The CDR3 totals 16 residues. The V end was cut by 4 bases, the J end by 0 bases, with 16 bases between. CDR3 DNA: TGTGCCAGCAGCTCCCAACCCGGGACAAGCTCCTACGAGCAGTACTTC. This sequence encodes CASSSQPGTSSYEQYF.

The J gene is TRBJ2-1, the V gene TRBV4-2; unclear D gene. The CDR3 spans 17 residues. Trimming removed 2 bases at V and 2 bases at J, with 16 bases between. Germline lookup yields CDR1 LGHNA and CDR2 YNFKEQ. The CDR3 DNA follows: TGTGCCAGCAGCCAACCGACGGCGGAGTTCGCCTACAATGAGCAGTTCTTC. Translating it yields CASSQPTAEFAYNEQFF.

The rearrangement uses TRBV19 and TRBJ2-7, with 10 bases matching TRBD2. Germline-derived CDR1 and CDR2 are LNHDA and SQIVND (reference sequence). The CDR3 has 17 residues. V lost 1 base to trimming and J lost 2 bases; unmatched junction nucleotides: 8. In DNA, the CDR3 is TGTGCCAGTAGTATAGGCGGACTAGCGGCGTCGGCCTACGAGCAGTACTTC. Its protein product is CASSIGGLAASAYEQYF. Looking up the rest from reference TRBV19 and TRBJ2-7 gives the full variable domain: DGGITQSPKYLFRKEGQNVTLSCEQNLNHDAMYWYRQDPGQGLRLIYYSQIVNDFQKGDIAEGYSVSREKKESFPLTVTSAQKNPTAFYLCASSIGGLAASAYEQYFGPGTRLTVT.